These 25 T cell receptor beta chains originate from one sample sequenced in a study of T cell responses to AZD1222 COVID-19 vaccine. The repertoire was sequenced with immunoSEQ multiplex PCR; TCRdb's copy has only in-frame clones and lacks some. The table records about 210,000 clones, around 94% of them present only once. The material was peripheral blood, obtained 28 days after the second dose of the MenACWY control vaccine. These receptors all stem from an adult who received the MenACWY meningococcal vaccine as a control.

This clone was picked up a small number of times. The rearrangement links TRBV5-6 to TRBJ2-7, with D unclear. The V gene's germline CDR1 is SGHDT and CDR2 YYEEEE. Between the trimmed V and J ends, which lost 1 base and 0 bases, there was a span of 14 bases. The CDR3 is made up of 16 amino acids. The CDR3 sequence: CASSLRLDPSSYEQYF. The CDR3, as DNA: TGTGCCAGCAGCTTGCGACTTGACCCGAGCTCCTACGAGCAGTACTTC.

This chain links TRBV9 with TRBJ2-3; tentatively, D is TRBD1 or TRBD2 (5 bases each). Germline CDR1 SGDLS, CDR2 YYNGEE. Trimming shortened V by 5 bases and J by 3 bases, and 16 bases separated the two germline ends. The CDR3 is 15 residues long. The CDR3 sequence: CASSSGTKLTDTQYF. The DNA for the CDR3 is TGTGCCAGCAGTTCCGGGACGAAGCTTACAGATACGCAGTATTTT.

The rearrangement links TRBV6-5 to TRBJ1-2, with TRBD1 as a possible D gene (5 bases). The V gene lost 6 bases and the J gene lost 3 bases, with 11 bases spanning the gap. This CDR3 is built from 13 residues. CDR1 and CDR2 from the germline V gene are MNHEY and SVGAGI. The CDR3 nucleotides are TGTGCCAGCAGCCCCGGGGGGGACTATGGCTACACCTTC. This sequence encodes CASSPGGDYGYTF.

The gene calls are TRBV19 and TRBJ2-1; possible D gene TRBD1, 5 bases. Germline CDR1 and CDR2: LNHDA and SQIVND (reference sequence). The CDR3 length is 12 residues. The ends were cut back, 6 bases at V and 9 bases at J, with 12 bases in the middle. For the CDR3, the DNA is TGTGCCAGTAGCCTAGTAAGGGGTGAGCAGTTCTTC. This translates into CASSLVRGEQFF.

V and J are TRBV7-6 and TRBJ2-1, with D unresolved. V shed 5 bases and J shed 5 bases, with 13 bases lying between them. The CDR3 consists of 14 residues. Germline CDR1 SGHVS, CDR2 FNYEAQ. The CDR3: CASSPGRSDNEQFF. CDR3 nucleotides: TGTGCCAGCAGCCCCGGGCGGTCAGACAATGAGCAGTTCTTC.

The sample holds a few counts of this clone. This chain links TRBV2 with TRBJ2-5; tentative D call: TRBD2 (6 bases). Germline V gene data show CDR1 as SNHLY and CDR2 as FYNNEI. CDR3 length equals 14 residues. V dropped 2 bases and J dropped 7 bases, with 14 bases sitting between them. This CDR3 reads CASSELAGRGTQYF. CDR3 coding DNA: TGTGCCAGCAGTGAACTTGCTGGGCGGGGGACCCAGTACTTC.

The rearrangement links TRBV30 to TRBJ2-3; no clear D gene. V dropped 1 base and J dropped 2 bases, with 10 bases sitting between them. The CDR3 loop spans 14 amino acids. CDR1 GTSNPN and CDR2 SVGIG come from the germline V gene (reference sequence). The CDR3 DNA reads TGTGCCTGGAGTGGGACGGACGTCACAGATACGCAGTATTTT. Its translation is CAWSGTDVTDTQYF.

This rearrangement joins TRBV5-5 to TRBJ2-5; D unresolved. The CDR3 consists of 14 residues. Looked up from germline, CDR1 is SGHKS and CDR2 is YYEKEE (reference sequence). Trimming cost V 1 base and J 5 bases, with 12 bases left between them. The CDR3, as DNA: TGTGCCAGCAGCTTGAAGTGGGAACGGGAGACCCAGTACTTC. This encodes CASSLKWERETQYF. Variable domain in full (rest from reference TRBV5-5 and TRBJ2-5): DAGVTQSPTHLIKTRGQQVTLRCSPISGHKSVSWYQQVLGQGPQFIFQYYEKEERGRGNFPDRFSARQFPNYSSELNVNALLLGDSALYLCASSLKWERETQYFGPGTRLLVL.

The CDR3 DNA sequence: TGCGCCAGCAGCCTCACAGGGGATGGTGAAGCTTTCTTT. It codes for CASSLTGDGEAFF. This chain joins TRBV5-1 and TRBJ1-1, with 7 bases lining up with TRBD1. V was clipped by 4 bases and J by 7 bases; unmatched bases: 7. Germline CDR1 reads SGHRS; CDR2 reads YFSETQ. This CDR3 comprises 13 residues.

This clone was picked up one time. The gene calls are TRBV12-3 or TRBV12-4 and TRBJ2-7; a weak D match, TRBD1 (5 bases). V was cut by 3 bases and J by 3 bases, with 9 bases left in between. The CDR3 contains 13 residues. CDR3 region: CASSLAGFYEQYF. The DNA for the CDR3 is TGTGCCAGCAGTTTGGCAGGGTTCTACGAGCAGTACTTC.

This clone was picked up one time. The gene calls are TRBV27 and TRBJ2-7; TRBD2 is a possible D gene (6 bases). Trimming left V 8 bases short and J 0 bases short, with 8 bases between. CDR3 length: 12 residues. Germline CDR1 and CDR2: MNHEY and SMNVEV (reference sequence). CDR3 coding DNA: TGTGCCAGCGGGGGGAGCTCCTACGAGCAGTACTTC. Protein product: CASGGSSYEQYF.

Only one count was recorded for this clone. The gene calls are TRBV28 and TRBJ2-7; the D gene is possibly TRBD2 (6 bases). Trimming left V 6 bases short and J 4 bases short, with 13 bases between. The CDR3 covers 13 residues. Germline CDR1 reads MDHEN; CDR2 reads SYDVKM. As DNA, the CDR3 is TGTGCCAGCAGCCGCGGGGCGGGTTACGAGCAGTACTTC. Its protein product is CASSRGAGYEQYF.

This clone appeared a single time. This chain links TRBV12-3 or TRBV12-4 with TRBJ1-2; D not resolved. The CDR3 sequence is 12 residues long. V shed 1 base and J shed 7 bases, with 7 bases lying between them. The CDR3 loop reads CASSLGVVGYTF. The CDR3 region has the DNA TGTGCCAGCAGTTTAGGGGTGGTTGGCTACACCTTC.

The CDR3 is CASSQGISGSRYEQYF. As DNA, the CDR3 is TGTGCCAGCAGCCAAGGGATTAGCGGGAGTAGGTACGAGCAGTACTTC. The rearrangement joins TRBV3-1 (or the pseudogene TRBV3-2) to TRBJ2-7, with 9 bases fitting TRBD2. The germline V gene has CDR1 LGHDT and CDR2 YNNKEL (reference sequence). Trimming took 1 base from V and 4 from J; bases not matched to a gene: 8. The CDR3 totals 16 residues.

V usage is TRBV5-6 and J usage is TRBJ2-7; D possibly matches TRBD1 or TRBD2 (5 bases each). The CDR3 is made up of 14 amino acids. Deletions cut 0 bases from V and 2 bases from J, with 9 bases between. From germline, CDR1 is SGHDT and CDR2 YYEEEE. CDR3: CASSLGGKAYEQYF. Written as DNA, the CDR3 is TGTGCCAGCAGCTTGGGGGGGAAAGCCTACGAGCAGTACTTC.

V is TRBV5-1 and J is TRBJ2-6; TRBD1 agrees at 12 bases. V was clipped by 4 bases and J by 0 bases; unmatched bases: 11. Germline V gene sequence: CDR1 SGHRS, CDR2 YFSETQ. CDR3 length equals 20 residues. This chain's CDR3 is CASSPRDRGRGNSGANVLTF. The CDR3 coding sequence is TGCGCCAGCAGCCCCCGGGACAGGGGGCGCGGGAACTCTGGGGCCAACGTCCTGACTTTC.

This chain uses TRBV19 with TRBJ1-5; maybe TRBD1 (5 bases). V was clipped by 10 bases and J by 9 bases, with 22 bases between them. CDR3 size: 14 residues. CDR1 and CDR2 from the germline V gene are LNHDA and SQIVND (reference sequence). The DNA of the CDR3 is TGTGCCACCTCCCCGGTGGGGGGAGCTAGGCCCCAGCATTTT. Protein sequence: CATSPVGGARPQHF. Full variable domain (missing parts from reference TRBV19 and TRBJ1-5): DGGITQSPKYLFRKEGQNVTLSCEQNLNHDAMYWYRQDPGQGLRLIYYSQIVNDFQKGDIAEGYSVSREKKESFPLTVTSAQKNPTAFYLCATSPVGGARPQHFGDGTRLSIL.

The chain couples TRBV6-5 to TRBJ2-3; 9 bases align to TRBD2. Germline assignment: CDR1 MNHEY and CDR2 SVGAGI. The CDR3 has 15 amino acids. Unmatched junction bases numbered 10, after V lost 8 bases and J lost 4 bases. The CDR3 here is CASSLSGSNSDTQYF. The CDR3 DNA reads as TGTGCCAGCTCACTTAGCGGGAGTAACTCAGATACGCAGTATTTT.

This chain uses TRBV9 with TRBJ2-7, with D perhaps being TRBD1 or TRBD2 (6 bases each). The CDR3 spans 16 residues. V lost 0 bases to trimming and J lost 3 bases, with 16 bases between them. Germline CDR1 is SGDLS and CDR2 is YYNGEE. The CDR3 DNA sequence: TGTGCCAGCAGCGTAGGCGGGACACCAGCAAACTACGAGCAGTACTTC. Translating gives CASSVGGTPANYEQYF.

The chain carries TRBV5-4 and TRBJ2-7; 8 nucleotides line up with TRBD2. J lost 5 bases, V lost 0 bases, and 7 bases had no gene match. Germline CDR1 SGHNT, CDR2 YYREEE (reference sequence). This CDR3 has 15 amino acids. Written as DNA, the CDR3 is TGTGCCAGCAGCTTGGCTGTTAGCGGGGCGCACGAGCAGTACTTC. Amino acids: CASSLAVSGAHEQYF.

The gene calls are TRBV27 and TRBJ2-3; 9 nucleotides line up with TRBD2. CDR1 and CDR2 (germline): MNHEY, SMNVEV (reference sequence). Germline trimming cut 5 bases from V and 5 bases from J; bases unmatched to any gene: 8. This CDR3 has 15 residues. In DNA, the CDR3 is TGTGCCAGCAGTCACTCTAGCGGGGTCGAAGATACGCAGTATTTT. It translates to CASSHSSGVEDTQYF.

This chain connects TRBV3-1 (or the pseudogene TRBV3-2) to TRBJ2-4; 12 nucleotides agree with TRBD1. The CDR3 extends over 19 amino acids. The J segment lost 1 base and the V segment lost 2 bases, leaving 9 bases of the junction unmatched. CDR1 is LGHDT and CDR2 is YNNKEL in the germline V gene (reference sequence). CDR3 nucleotides: TGTGCCAGCAGCCAACTCTTGGGACAGGGGGCCTCTGCCAAAAACATTCAGTACTTC. It specifies CASSQLLGQGASAKNIQYF.

This sequence joins TRBV6-5 and TRBJ2-5; maybe TRBD2 (6 bases). Germline V lookup: CDR1 MNHEY, CDR2 SVGAGI. The CDR3 has 15 amino acids. V was pared by 6 bases and J by 2 bases, with 16 bases between. CDR3 sequence: CASRNNRDLQETQYF. CDR3 DNA: TGTGCCAGCAGAAACAACCGGGACTTACAAGAGACCCAGTACTTC.

CDR3 protein: CASSHVLDQYNEQFF. In nucleotides, the CDR3 is TGCGCCAGCAGCCACGTTCTAGATCAGTACAATGAGCAGTTCTTC. The gene calls are TRBV4-1 and TRBJ2-1; the D is unclear. Germline-derived CDR1 and CDR2 are MGHRA and YSYEKL. This CDR3 is 15 amino acids long. Trimming stripped 3 bases from V and 4 bases from J, with 13 bases between.

On this clone itself: The sample holds other DNA sequences that translate to the same CDR3. The chain carries TRBV19 and TRBJ2-3; D ambiguous. With 6 bases removed from V and 0 bases from J, the gap between germline ends came to 7 bases. The germline CDR1 and CDR2 sequences are LNHDA and SQIVND (reference sequence). CDR3 length: 13 residues. CDR3 sequence reads: CASRGHSTDTQYF. CDR3 DNA: TGTGCCAGTAGAGGCCACAGCACAGATACGCAGTATTTT.